The sample holds many counts of the clone carrying this T cell receptor (beta chain). Its antigen is undetermined. PBMCs were collected from a 10 ml volume of fresh peripheral blood. The germline CDR1 and CDR2 sequences are SEHNR and FQNEAQ (reference sequence). The CDR3 contains 19 residues. V was pared by 2 bases and J by 3 bases, with 24 bases between. The data are from a study of T cells in Graves' hyperthyroidism and ophthalmopathy. Study-level findings and limits: Among thyroid clonotypes expanded above 0.001, most also appeared in blood.

Amplified TCR beta CDR3 regions derived from RNA transcripts. The HTBI set primed first-round TCR CDR3 RT-PCR. One entry per CDR3 protein results from TCRdb running MiXCR on the multiplex PCR reads. The data hold about 420,000 distinct CDR3 sequences, with 15% to 19% observed a single time. Sequenced input: blood. The chain joins TRBV7-9 to TRBJ2-3; D not certain. The receptor was derived from a woman under 30 with Graves' hyperthyroidism. CDR3 region: CASSLPGAAATLGTDTQYF. CDR3 bases: TGTGCCAGCAGCTTACCAGGCGCCGCGGCTACCCTCGGAACAGATACGCAGTATTTT.